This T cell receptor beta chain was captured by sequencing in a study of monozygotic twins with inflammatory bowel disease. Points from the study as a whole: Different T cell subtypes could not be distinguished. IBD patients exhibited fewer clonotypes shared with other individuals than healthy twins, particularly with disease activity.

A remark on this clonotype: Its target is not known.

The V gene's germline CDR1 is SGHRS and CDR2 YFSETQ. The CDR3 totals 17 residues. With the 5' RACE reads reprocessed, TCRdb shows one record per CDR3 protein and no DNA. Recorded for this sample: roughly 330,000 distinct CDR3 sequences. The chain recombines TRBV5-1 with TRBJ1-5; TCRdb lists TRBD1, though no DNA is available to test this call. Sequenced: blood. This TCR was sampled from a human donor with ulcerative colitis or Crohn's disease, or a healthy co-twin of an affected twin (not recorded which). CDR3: CASSLEGPGGGDQPQHF.